The 5 T cell receptor beta chains below were found in one sample sequenced in a study of human T cells and chemical hapten exposure. TCRdb processed the RACE reads anew with MiXCR; each CDR3 protein has one entry. The table shows some 200,000 distinct CDR3 sequences, with 20% to 25% occurring only once. Time point here: patch test 1, 2 weeks after DPC sensitization. Sample treatment: therapeutic diphenylcyclopropenone sensitization with weekly scalp DPC. Specimen: whole blood, collected in connection with sensitization to the hapten diphenylcyclopropenone (DPC). The source of these receptors is a woman aged 50 to 60 with alopecia areata. Some clones in this sample may be carry-over from other donors' samples.

There are a few counts of this clonotype. The V call is TRBV29-1, the J call TRBJ1-2; TRBD1 might be the D (6 bases). CDR3 length equals 13 residues. Germline loops: CDR1 SQVTM, CDR2 ANQGSEA. The ends were cut back, 4 bases at V and 0 bases at J, with 9 bases in the middle. CDR3 loop: CSVGRTANYGYTF. In nucleotides, the CDR3 is TGCAGCGTTGGACGGACAGCTAACTATGGCTACACCTTC.

This chain links TRBV5-1 with TRBJ1-1, with D maybe TRBD1 (6 bases). V was trimmed by 0 bases and J by 1 base, leaving 7 bases between them. Germline assignment: CDR1 SGHRS and CDR2 YFSETQ. The CDR3 covers 14 residues. The CDR3 is CASSLGGGNTEAFF. The CDR3 DNA reads TGCGCCAGCAGCTTGGGAGGGGGGAACACTGAAGCTTTCTTT.

The chain links TRBV19 to TRBJ1-2; TRBD1 matches 10 bases. The J segment lost 4 bases and the V segment lost 4 bases, leaving 9 bases of the junction unmatched. Germline V gene lookup returns CDR1 LNHDA and CDR2 SQIVND (reference sequence). This CDR3 comprises 16 residues. CDR3 amino acids: CASSTPGTGAVYGYTF. CDR3 coding DNA: TGTGCCAGTAGTACCCCCGGGACAGGGGCCGTCTATGGCTACACCTTC.

The chain uses TRBV10-3 and TRBJ2-1, with TRBD2 identical over 15 bases. The CDR3 has 19 amino acids. Germline-derived CDR1 and CDR2 are ENHRY and SYGVKD. V lost 3 bases and J lost 0; bases outside the gene matches: 6. DNA for the CDR3: TGTGCCATCAGTGACTCTGGACTAGCGGGAGGGACCTCCTACAATGAGCAGTTCTTC. Translated, it gives CAISDSGLAGGTSYNEQFF.

The chain recombines TRBV12-3 or TRBV12-4 with TRBJ2-3; D is unresolved. Trimming removed 8 bases at V and 5 bases at J, with 11 bases between. The CDR3 extends over 12 amino acids. The CDR3 DNA reads TGTGCCAGCTTGGCTTCCCTAGATACGCAGTATTTT. This translates into CASLASLDTQYF.